This T cell receptor (beta chain) was profiled in a study of T-cell reconstitution after alpha-beta-depleted transplantation in children. It was with unique molecular identifiers that the TCRbeta library was prepared. TCRdb analysed the PCR reads with MiXCR anew, one entry per CDR3 protein. The sample has some 520,000 distinct CDR3 sequences, approximately 32% seen once. Sample: PBMCs from the stem cell graft donor, taken from the stem cell graft. The receptor was isolated from a human donor who donated a stem cell graft to a child with aplastic anemia.

CDR3 nucleotide sequence: TGTGCCAGCAGCTTGGCCGGGACTAGCGGGAGGGCCACCCAGTACTTC. It is translated as CASSLAGTSGRATQYF. V usage is TRBV5-4 and J usage is TRBJ2-5; 16 bases align to TRBD2. The CDR3 covers 16 residues. The germline V gene has CDR1 SGHNT and CDR2 YYREEE (reference sequence). V lost 0 bases to trimming and J lost 8 bases; unmatched junction nucleotides: 4.